This TCR beta chain is from a study of blood T cell repertoires in COVID-19. Overall study context: There were acute and convalescent COVID-19 samples, and they came from the United States, Italy and Spain. PBMCs, B-cell-depleted T cells, or T cells provided the cDNA or gDNA that made up the material.

Authors' analysis steps: Scientists estimated how many nucleated cells there were by amplifying reference gene primers. Generated by immunoSEQ multiplex PCR, the TCRdb table keeps only in-frame clones and is missing some. V and J calls and clone size are as listed in that table; D and trimming were resolved from the DNA. This table holds roughly 250,000 clones, about 80% found once. Specimen: peripheral blood. This TCR was recovered from a person aged 70 to 85 with COVID-19, enrolled during active disease.

This CDR3 is CASSHRAGSYNEQFF. The CDR3 nucleotides read TGTGCCAGCAGCCACAGAGCGGGCTCCTACAATGAGCAGTTCTTC. The chain has TRBV14 and TRBJ2-1, with D possibly being TRBD2 (6 bases). Germline V gene lookup returns CDR1 SGHDN and CDR2 FVKESK. Trimming left V 3 bases short and J 0 bases short, with 9 bases between. The CDR3 is 15 amino acids.